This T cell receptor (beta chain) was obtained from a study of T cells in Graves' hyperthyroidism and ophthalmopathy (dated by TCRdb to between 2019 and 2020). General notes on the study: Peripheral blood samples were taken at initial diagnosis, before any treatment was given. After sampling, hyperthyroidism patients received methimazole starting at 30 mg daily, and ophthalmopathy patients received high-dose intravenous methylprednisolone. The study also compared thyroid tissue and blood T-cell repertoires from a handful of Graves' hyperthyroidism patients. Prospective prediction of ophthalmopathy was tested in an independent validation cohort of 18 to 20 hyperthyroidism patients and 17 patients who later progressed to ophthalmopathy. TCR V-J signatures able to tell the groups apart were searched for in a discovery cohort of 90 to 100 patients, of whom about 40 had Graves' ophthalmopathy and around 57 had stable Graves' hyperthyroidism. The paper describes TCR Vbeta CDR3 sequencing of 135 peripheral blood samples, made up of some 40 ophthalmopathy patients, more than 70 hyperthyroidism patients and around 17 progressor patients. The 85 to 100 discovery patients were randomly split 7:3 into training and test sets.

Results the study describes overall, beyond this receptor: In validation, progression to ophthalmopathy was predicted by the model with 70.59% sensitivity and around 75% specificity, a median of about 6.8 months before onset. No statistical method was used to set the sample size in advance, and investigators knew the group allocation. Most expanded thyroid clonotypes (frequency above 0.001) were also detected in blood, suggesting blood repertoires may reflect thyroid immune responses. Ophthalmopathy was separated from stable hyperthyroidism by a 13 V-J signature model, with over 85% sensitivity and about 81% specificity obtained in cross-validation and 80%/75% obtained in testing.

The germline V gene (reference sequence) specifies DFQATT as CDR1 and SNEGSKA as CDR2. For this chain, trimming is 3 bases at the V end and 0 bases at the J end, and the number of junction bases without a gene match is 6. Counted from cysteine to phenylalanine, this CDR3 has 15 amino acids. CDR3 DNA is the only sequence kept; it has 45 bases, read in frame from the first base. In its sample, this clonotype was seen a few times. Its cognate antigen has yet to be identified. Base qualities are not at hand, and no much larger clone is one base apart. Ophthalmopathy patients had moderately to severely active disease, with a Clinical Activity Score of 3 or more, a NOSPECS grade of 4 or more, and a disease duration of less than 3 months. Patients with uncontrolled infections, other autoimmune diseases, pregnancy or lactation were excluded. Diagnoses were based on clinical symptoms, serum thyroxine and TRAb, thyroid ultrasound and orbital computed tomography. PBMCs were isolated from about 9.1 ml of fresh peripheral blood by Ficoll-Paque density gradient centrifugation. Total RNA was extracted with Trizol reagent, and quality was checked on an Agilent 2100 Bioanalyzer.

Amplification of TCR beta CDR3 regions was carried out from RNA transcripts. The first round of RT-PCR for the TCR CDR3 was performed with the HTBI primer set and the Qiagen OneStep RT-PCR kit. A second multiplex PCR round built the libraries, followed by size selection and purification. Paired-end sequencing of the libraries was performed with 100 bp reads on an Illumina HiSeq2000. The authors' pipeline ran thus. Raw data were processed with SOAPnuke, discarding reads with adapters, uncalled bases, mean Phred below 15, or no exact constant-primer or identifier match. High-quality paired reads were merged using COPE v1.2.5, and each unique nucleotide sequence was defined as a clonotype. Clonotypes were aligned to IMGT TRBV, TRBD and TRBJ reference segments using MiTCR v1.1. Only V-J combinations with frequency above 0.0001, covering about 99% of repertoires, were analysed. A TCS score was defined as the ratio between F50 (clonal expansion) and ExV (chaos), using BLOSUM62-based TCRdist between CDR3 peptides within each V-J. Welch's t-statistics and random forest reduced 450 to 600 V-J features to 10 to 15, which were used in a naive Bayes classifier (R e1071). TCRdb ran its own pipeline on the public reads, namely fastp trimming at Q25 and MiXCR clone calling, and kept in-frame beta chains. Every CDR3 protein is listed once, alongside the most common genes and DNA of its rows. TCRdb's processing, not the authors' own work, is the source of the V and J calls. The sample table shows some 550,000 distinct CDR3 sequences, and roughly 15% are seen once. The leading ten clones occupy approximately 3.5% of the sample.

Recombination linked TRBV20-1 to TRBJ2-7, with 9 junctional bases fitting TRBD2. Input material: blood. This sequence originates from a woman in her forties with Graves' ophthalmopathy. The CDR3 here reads CSARRPLAGSYEQYF. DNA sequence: TGCAGTGCTAGGAGACCACTAGCGGGCTCCTACGAGCAGTACTTC.